The clone carrying this T cell receptor (beta chain) has just a few counts. The time point here: newly diagnosed GD, antithyroid drugs for less than 3 months. RNA extracted from PBMCs served as the sequencing template. As collected, the peripheral blood samples measured about 8.1 milliliters each and went into EDTA tubes. The data originate from a study of regulatory T cells in long-lasting Graves disease. Germline CDR1 is SQVTM and CDR2 is ANQGSEA. This CDR3 spans 13 amino acids. Trimming cost V 8 bases and J 8 bases, with 19 bases left between them. Assembly of TCR beta libraries relied on iRepertoire HTBI primers together with Arm-PCR of CDR3 regions. TCRdb called the multiplex PCR reads again in MiXCR, with one record for every CDR3 protein. The table has about 360,000 distinct CDR3 sequences, about 17% seen once; the top ten hold around 20%. This sample was shared with a second study, whose subject was T cells in Graves' hyperthyroidism and ophthalmopathy.

The receptor comes from a woman between 18 and 29 years old with Graves disease. V gene TRBV29-1 combines with J gene TRBJ2-1; TRBD1 might be the D (5 bases). The sequencing here drew on peripheral blood mononuclear cells (PBMCs), taken at new diagnosis, from a patient treated with antithyroid drugs. CDR3 in amino acids: CSQAPPGSYEQFF. CDR3 sequence (DNA): TGCAGCCAAGCACCCCCAGGGTCCTATGAGCAGTTCTTC.